The T cell receptor beta chain described here comes from a study of T-cell reconstitution after alpha-beta-depleted transplantation in children. Study results and caveats: Among T cells one year after transplant, newly produced cells accounted for most counts and diversity. Where alpha-beta T cells came from about two months after transplant was reportedly several hundred expanded graft clones.

CDR1 is MNHEY and CDR2 is SMNVEV in the germline V gene (reference sequence). V shed 10 bases, J shed 0 bases, and the junction held 15 bases outside the gene matches. The CDR3 spans 18 residues. Remarks on this clonotype: What it recognizes is unknown.

Unique molecular identifiers were incorporated during preparation of the TCRbeta library. Each CDR3 protein is one row after TCRdb ran MiXCR on the PCR reads. Among about 980,000 distinct CDR3 sequences listed, less than 30% were seen once. This TCR derives from a boy younger than two who had a stem cell transplant for SCID, so the T cells may come from the graft donor. The material was PBMCs, mostly from graft donor cells, obtained 360 days after TCRalphabeta/CD19-depleted stem cell transplant. The rearrangement joins TRBV27 to TRBJ2-1; 10 bases align to TRBD2. The CDR3 loop reads CATQGTAGGRSSYNEQFF. CDR3 bases: TGTGCCACCCAGGGCACAGCGGGGGGGAGAAGCTCCTACAATGAGCAGTTCTTC.